This T cell receptor (beta chain) was sequenced for a study of early T cells in non-severe SARS-CoV-2 infection. Molecules of cDNA were individually given unique molecular identifiers that were attached to them. TCRdb re-derived calls from the 5' RACE reads in MiXCR, one entry per CDR3 protein. The top ten hold around 5.2% of the sample, which has about 26,000 distinct CDR3 sequences, about 4.8% seen once. Trimming shortened V by 4 bases and J by 0 bases, and 7 bases separated the two germline ends. In germline, CDR1 is ENHRY, CDR2 SYGVKD. The CDR3 sequence is 14 residues long. Regarding the study as a whole: Anti-spike CD8 responses were favored in VDJdb matching, and private and CD4 specificities were missed.

This clonotype was seen ten or more times. Antigen unknown. Sequenced: whole blood. This chain joins TRBV10-3 and TRBJ2-1; D is unclear. The TCR was taken from an adult who was a healthcare worker with PCR-confirmed SARS-CoV-2 infection or an uninfected control (not recorded which). The CDR3 spells CAISGRLSYNEQFF. CDR3 DNA: TGTGCCATCAGTGGACGGCTCTCCTACAATGAGCAGTTCTTC.